The 4 T cell receptor beta chains reported below all come from one sample, sequenced in a study of T cell repertoires in cytomegalovirus infection. TCRdb re-called the reads with MiXCR, one entry per CDR3 protein. Of approximately 200,000 distinct CDR3 sequences in the sample, 25% to 30% were seen once. The sequencing sample was made of PBMCs. These receptors were taken from a human donor in good health (CMV status not recorded). Some clones in this sample may be carry-over from other donors' samples.

V and J are TRBV28 and TRBJ1-2; D gene ambiguous. Per the germline V gene, CDR1 is MDHEN and CDR2 is SYDVKM. V was shortened by 5 bases and J by 4 bases, with 8 bases between the two germline ends. CDR3 length: 12 residues. The DNA for the CDR3 is TGTGCCAGCAGTCCAAACAGCTATGGCTACACCTTC. Protein: CASSPNSYGYTF.

This clonotype was picked up many times. This chain links TRBV6-5 with TRBJ2-5; possible D gene TRBD1, 5 bases. The germline gives CDR1 MNHEY, CDR2 SVGAGI. The V and J ends lost 7 bases and 3 bases respectively, with 12 bases between them. The length of the CDR3 is 13 residues. CDR3: CASMRLGEETQYF. In DNA form, the CDR3 reads TGTGCCAGCATGAGATTAGGGGAAGAGACCCAGTACTTC.

In its sample, this clonotype was seen a few times. J is TRBJ2-5 and V is TRBV5-6, with 9 bases lining up with TRBD2. J was trimmed by 3 bases and V by 4 bases; bases with no gene match: 13. CDR1 and CDR2 (germline): SGHDT, YYEEEE. The CDR3 consists of 17 residues. The CDR3 loop is CASSPVGSGGREETQYF. The CDR3 DNA reads TGTGCCAGCAGCCCCGTAGGTAGCGGGGGTAGGGAAGAGACCCAGTACTTC.

This clonotype was seen many times. V is TRBV7-8 and J is TRBJ1-2; 7 bases are shared with TRBD1. The CDR3 has 16 residues. The V and J ends lost 4 bases and 2 bases, in that order; junction bases with no gene match: 10. Per germline, CDR1 SGHVS and CDR2 FQNEAQ. In DNA form, the CDR3 reads TGTGCCAGCAGCTCGGTCTCCGGGACAGCCAACTATGGCTACACCTTC. The encoded protein is CASSSVSGTANYGYTF.